This TCR beta chain was documented in a study of blood T cells in healthy people across ages. For the study at large: About one barcoded TCR beta cDNA was captured per two T cells.

Notes on the study in general: Across the age range, TCR beta diversity per million T cells fell in a roughly linear way. Estimated diversity, derived from one million T cells, was regarded as an underestimate.

With a J-beta primer mix and a sample-barcoded 5' primer, a second PCR ran 7 to 11 cycles. Every cDNA was tagged by a template-switch adaptor with 12 random nucleotides. TCRdb re-analysed the 5' RACE reads in MiXCR, keeping a single row per CDR3 protein. The sample holds 2 million or so distinct CDR3 sequences, around half seen once. With respect to this clonotype: Its specificity is unknown.

Germline CDR1 and CDR2: MNHNS and SASEGT. V was pared by 5 bases and J by 0 bases, with 19 bases between. The CDR3 totals 17 residues. The sequenced material came from blood. The J gene is TRBJ1-1, the V gene TRBV6-1, with D unclear. This clonotype was obtained from a middle-aged woman in good health. CDR3 coding DNA: TGTGCCAGCAGTCCCCAGGACCGCGGGTTCATGAACACTGAAGCTTTCTTT. Translated: CASSPQDRGFMNTEAFF.